A single sample gave rise to the 14 T cell receptor beta chains below, sequenced in a study of blood T cell repertoires in COVID-19. Generated by immunoSEQ multiplex PCR, the TCRdb table keeps only in-frame clones and is missing some. The table includes 99,000 or so clones, 84% detected once. Sequenced sample: peripheral blood. These receptors came from a man in his sixties or seventies with active or convalescent COVID-19.

The chain carries TRBV2 and TRBJ1-5, with D uncertain. The CDR3 contains 15 residues. Germline CDR1 reads SNHLY; CDR2 reads FYNNEI. Trimming stripped 2 bases from V and 4 bases from J, with 12 bases between. The CDR3 region has the DNA TGTGCCAGCAGTGAAAGTACAGTGGCGAATCAGCCCCAGCATTTT. Translated: CASSESTVANQPQHF. Filled out from reference TRBV2 and TRBJ1-5, the complete variable domain reads EPEVTQTPSHQVTQMGQEVILRCVPISNHLYFYWYRQILGQKVEFLVSFYNNEISEKSEIFDDQFSVERPDGSNFTLKIRSTKLEDSAMYFCASSESTVANQPQHFGDGTRLSIL.

The chain recombines TRBV5-6 with TRBJ2-7; D not certain. The CDR3 contains 13 residues. V was clipped by 0 bases and J by 5 bases, with 9 bases between them. From germline, CDR1 is SGHDT and CDR2 YYEEEE. DNA for the CDR3: TGTGCCAGCAGCTTGGAATTTGGCCACGAGCAGTACTTC. Protein product: CASSLEFGHEQYF.

The chain combines TRBV3-1 (or the pseudogene TRBV3-2) with TRBJ1-1; 8 bases fit TRBD1. J lost 6 bases, V lost 3 bases, and 6 bases had no gene match. Per the germline V gene, CDR1 is LGHDT and CDR2 is YNNKEL (reference sequence). The CDR3 consists of 14 residues. The CDR3: CASSHTGGTAEAFF. The CDR3 coding sequence is TGTGCCAGCAGCCATACAGGGGGAACCGCTGAAGCTTTCTTT.

The chain carries TRBV24-1 and TRBJ1-2, with D perhaps matching TRBD1 (5 bases). Germline values: CDR1 KGHDR, CDR2 SFDVKD. Trimming removed 11 bases from V and 1 base from J, with 10 bases in between. The CDR3 has 12 residues. The CDR3 loop reads CASGGDNYGYTF. CDR3 DNA: TGTGCCAGCGGGGGGGATAACTATGGCTACACCTTC.

The chain is built from TRBV10-3 and TRBJ1-1, with a possible D match to TRBD1 (6 bases). The CDR3 is 16 residues long. Between the trimmed V and J ends, which lost 4 bases and 1 base, there was a span of 16 bases. The germline V gene encodes CDR1 ENHRY and CDR2 SYGVKD. The CDR3 DNA is TGTGCCATCAGTGCCTCACGGACAGCACGGAACACTGAAGCTTTCTTT. This sequence encodes CAISASRTARNTEAFF.

The chain is built from TRBV3-1 (or the pseudogene TRBV3-2) and TRBJ1-4; D unresolved. The germline gives CDR1 LGHDT, CDR2 YNNKEL (reference sequence). Deletions cut 4 bases from V and 7 bases from J, with 16 bases between. The CDR3 length is 15 residues. The CDR3 here is CASSPRTLRGEKLFF. For the CDR3, the DNA is TGTGCCAGCAGCCCCCGGACTCTTCGGGGTGAAAAACTGTTTTTT.

The CDR3 region is CSVRQGLSYGYTF. The CDR3 nucleotides read TGCAGCGTCCGACAGGGGTTGAGCTATGGCTACACCTTC. This sequence joins TRBV29-1 and TRBJ1-2, with 8 nucleotides matching TRBD1. CDR1 SQVTM and CDR2 ANQGSEA come from the germline V gene. This CDR3 has 13 residues. The ends lost 6 bases at V and 4 bases at J; junction bases unmatched: 7.

J is TRBJ1-4 and V is TRBV28; D might be TRBD1 (5 bases). Germline V gives CDR1 MDHEN, CDR2 SYDVKM. V lost 6 bases to trimming and J lost 2 bases, with 10 bases between them. CDR3 length: 14 residues. The CDR3 sequence: CASRGGWTNEKLFF. The CDR3 coding sequence is TGTGCCAGCAGGGGGGGATGGACTAATGAAAAACTGTTTTTT.

V gene TRBV9 combines with J gene TRBJ2-1; 9 positions match TRBD2. Germline values: CDR1 SGDLS, CDR2 YYNGEE. The V segment lost 0 bases and the J segment 10 bases; nucleotides outside the gene matches: 8. CDR3 size: 15 residues. CDR3 in amino acids: CASSVEISGGLEQFF. In DNA, the CDR3 is TGTGCCAGCAGCGTAGAGATTAGCGGGGGATTGGAGCAGTTCTTC.

This rearrangement joins TRBV11-1 to TRBJ2-2; TRBD1 agrees at 7 bases. The CDR3 loop spans 15 amino acids. Unmatched junction bases numbered 5, after V lost 3 bases and J lost 4 bases. In germline, CDR1 is SGHAT, CDR2 FQDESV (reference sequence). CDR3 sequence (DNA): TGTGCCAGCAGCTTCGAAGGGGGCATCACCGGGGAGCTGTTTTTT. Its protein product is CASSFEGGITGELFF.

This clone came up once. The chain uses TRBV3-1 (or the pseudogene TRBV3-2) and TRBJ1-2; D is perhaps TRBD1 (6 bases). Trimming stripped 4 bases from V and 2 bases from J, with 8 bases between. Germline V gene sequence: CDR1 LGHDT, CDR2 YNNKEL (reference sequence). The CDR3 extends over 13 amino acids. The CDR3 DNA follows: TGTGCCAGCAGCCCTCAGGGGAACTATGGCTACACCTTC. Protein: CASSPQGNYGYTF.

This chain links TRBV7-3 with TRBJ1-1; 9 nucleotides line up with TRBD1. There are 14 residues in the CDR3. V shed 6 bases, J shed 5 bases, and the junction held 7 bases outside the gene matches. Germline V gene sequence: CDR1 SGHTA, CDR2 FQGTGA. The CDR3 reads CASSLDRGFTEAFF. The CDR3 DNA sequence: TGTGCCAGCAGTTTAGACAGGGGGTTTACTGAAGCTTTCTTT.

The V and J genes are TRBV14 and TRBJ1-4; TRBD1 matches at 9 bases. Per germline, CDR1 SGHDN and CDR2 FVKESK. The CDR3 length is 15 residues. The junction had 8 bases not matched to a gene; V was cut back by 2 bases and J by 10 bases. CDR3 protein: CASSQPQGAQAKLFF. The CDR3 nucleotides read TGTGCCAGCAGCCAACCACAGGGGGCGCAAGCAAAACTGTTTTTT.

The gene calls are TRBV6-5 and TRBJ2-1; D perhaps matches TRBD1 (6 bases). Per the germline V gene, CDR1 is MNHEY and CDR2 is SVGAGI. Deletions cut 6 bases from V and 7 bases from J, with 7 bases between. The CDR3 has 11 residues. Written as DNA, the CDR3 is TGTGCCAGCAGCAGGGGTAATGAGCAGTTCTTC. It translates to CASSRGNEQFF.